This TCR beta chain was sequenced in a study of OX40 agonist ivuxolimab in advanced cancers. Turning to the study itself: All patients had ivuxolimab intravenously every 2 weeks at 0.01 to 10 mg/kg. The study, taken as a whole, reports: By week 6 at 0.1 to 3.0 mg/kg, blood CD4+ and CD8+ T cells had expanded clonally. Antigen targets of the expanded peripheral T cells went undetermined.

This clone was picked up one time. Its target is unknown. TCRdb keeps only in-frame clones here, not all; method: immunoSEQ multiplex PCR. The data show more than 40,000 clones, about nine tenths seen once. Trimming removed 4 bases from V and 2 bases from J; junction bases left unmatched: 5. In germline, CDR1 is SGHTS, CDR2 YDEGEE. This CDR3 contains 15 residues. Specimen: CD4+ or CD8+ T cells sorted from blood, collected in a trial of the OX40 agonist ivuxolimab. The TCR sequence derives from an adult with an advanced solid tumor such as melanoma, head and neck, liver or kidney cancer. This chain joins TRBV5-8 and TRBJ1-1; 10 nucleotides align to TRBD1. CDR3 sequence reads: CASSPGTGVNTEAFF. The DNA of the CDR3 is TGTGCCAGCAGCCCCGGGACAGGGGTAAACACTGAAGCTTTCTTT.